The 27 T cell receptor beta chains given below trace back to one sample, sequenced in a study of beta chain features in type 1 diabetes. General study points: Shortening that was moderate but significant affected the TCRB CDR3s of Type 1 diabetes patients in all four CD4+ subsets.

No antigen has been assigned to these receptors. Since all of the isolated RNA was reverse transcribed, expressed TCRB transcripts were what got sequenced. Libraries were prepared by immunoSEQ multiplex PCR; TCRdb keeps only in-frame clonotypes and omits some of them. The table records hundreds of thousands of clones, about 14% of them present only once. Material for sequencing was naive CD4+ T cells from blood. These receptors were taken from a man between 18 and 35 years old with type 1 diabetes.

A few counts support this clone. The V and J genes are TRBV5-6 and TRBJ1-4; 10 positions agree with TRBD1. The CDR3 has 17 residues. After removal of 4 bases from V and 6 bases from J, the junction contained 12 bases not matched to a gene. Looked up from germline, CDR1 is SGHDT and CDR2 is YYEEEE. For the CDR3, the DNA is TGTGCCAGCAGCCCGACGACAGGGGGCGGATCGGATGAAAAACTGTTTTTT. This sequence encodes CASSPTTGGGSDEKLFF.

V is TRBV2 and J is TRBJ2-2; no clear D gene. The CDR3 has 13 amino acids. Trimming removed 7 bases at V and 1 base at J, with 7 bases between. CDR1 and CDR2 from the germline V gene are SNHLY and FYNNEI. Here the CDR3 DNA reads TGTGCCAGCACGACTGGGAACACCGGGGAGCTGTTTTTT. It specifies CASTTGNTGELFF.

The J gene is TRBJ2-7, the V gene TRBV5-4; no reliable D call. Trimming took off 5 bases at V and 2 bases at J, with 14 bases between the two ends. The germline V gene has CDR1 SGHNT and CDR2 YYREEE (reference sequence). The CDR3 is 14 amino acids. This chain's CDR3 is CASSLGGVTYEQYF. The CDR3 region has the DNA TGTGCCAGCAGTCTGGGTGGTGTCACCTACGAGCAGTACTTC.

The sample holds a few counts of this clone. The CDR3 sequence is CASRRGQGHTGELFF. The CDR3 DNA follows: TGTGCCAGCCGAAGGGGGCAGGGCCACACCGGGGAGCTGTTTTTT. The rearrangement uses TRBV13 and TRBJ2-2, with TRBD1 matching 7 bases. This CDR3 region has 15 residues. CDR1 PRHDT and CDR2 FYEKMQ come from the germline V gene (reference sequence). The trim removed 8 bases at V and 3 bases at J, leaving 9 bases unmatched.

In this sample, this clone turned up a few times. The chain is built from TRBV11-3 and TRBJ2-3; D gene uncertain. The CDR3 has 12 amino acids. Trimming shortened V by 5 bases and J by 6 bases, and 9 bases separated the two germline ends. The germline CDR1 and CDR2 sequences are SGHNT and YENEEA. CDR3 DNA sequence: TGTGCCAGCAGCCCGGGCGAGGATACGCAGTATTTT. Translation gives CASSPGEDTQYF.

This chain joins TRBV10-3 and TRBJ2-7; D unclear. The length of the CDR3 is 11 residues. The ends were cut back, 3 bases at V and 6 bases at J, with 6 bases in the middle. Germline assignment: CDR1 ENHRY and CDR2 SYGVKD. In nucleotides, the CDR3 is TGTGCCATCAGTGACAGTGGCGAGCAGTACTTC. This gives the protein CAISDSGEQYF.

The V call is TRBV11-3, the J call TRBJ1-2; 8 nucleotides agree with TRBD1. The V segment lost 5 bases and the J segment 6 bases; nucleotides outside the gene matches: 5. The germline gives CDR1 SGHNT, CDR2 YENEEA. The length of the CDR3 is 13 residues. This CDR3 is CASSLGQGHGYTF. The CDR3 DNA reads as TGTGCCAGCAGCCTTGGACAGGGTCATGGCTACACCTTC.

The V call is TRBV6-5, the J call TRBJ1-1, with D hard to call. The V gene's germline CDR1 is MNHEY and CDR2 SVGAGI. The CDR3 loop spans 13 amino acids. Deletions cut 0 bases from V and 4 bases from J, with 6 bases between. CDR3 amino acids: CASSYSRITEAFF. The CDR3 DNA reads TGTGCCAGCAGTTACTCAAGGATCACTGAAGCTTTCTTT.

The chain is built from TRBV5-4 and TRBJ1-2; no reliable D call. The CDR3 has 11 residues. Trimming stripped 0 bases from V and 4 bases from J, with 1 base between. CDR1 and CDR2 (germline): SGHNT, YYREEE (reference sequence). The CDR3 sequence: CASSLAYGYTF. The DNA of the CDR3 is TGTGCCAGCAGCTTGGCCTATGGCTACACCTTC.

This clone was counted only a few times. The chain uses TRBV2 and TRBJ1-2; D call uncertain. Trimming cost V 10 bases and J 4 bases, with 16 bases left between them. Germline V gene sequence: CDR1 SNHLY, CDR2 FYNNEI. CDR3 length: 13 amino acids. Here the CDR3 DNA reads TGTGCCACCAGCCAGGACTCCCCCTATGGCTACACCTTC. Its protein product is CATSQDSPYGYTF.

This clone was seen only a few times. The rearrangement uses TRBV19 and TRBJ2-3, with no clear D. Trimming stripped 3 bases from V and 0 bases from J, with 10 bases between. This CDR3 has 15 amino acids. Per germline, CDR1 LNHDA and CDR2 SQIVND (reference sequence). CDR3 DNA: TGTGCCAGTAGTATCGTGGCAGCGAGCACAGATACGCAGTATTTT. Protein product: CASSIVAASTDTQYF.

This clone was found a few times. This same CDR3 is encoded by further DNA sequences in the sample. V is TRBV7-2 and J is TRBJ2-7; TRBD1 matches at 8 bases. The junction had 5 bases not matched to a gene; V was cut back by 5 bases and J by 5 bases. This CDR3 has 13 amino acids. Germline V CDR1 and CDR2: SGHTA, FQGNSA. This chain's CDR3 is CASSPDRGHEQYF. For the CDR3, the DNA is TGTGCCAGCAGCCCAGACAGGGGCCACGAGCAGTACTTC. Full variable domain (outside the CDR3, taken from reference TRBV7-2 and TRBJ2-7): GAGVSQSPSNKVTEKGKDVELRCDPISGHTALYWYRQSLGQGLEFLIYFQGNSAPDKSGLPSDRFSAERTGGSVSTLTIQRTQQEDSAVYLCASSPDRGHEQYFGPGTRLTVT.

The rearrangement uses TRBV30 and TRBJ2-7, with D perhaps being TRBD1 or TRBD2 (6 bases each). Germline CDR1 is GTSNPN and CDR2 is SVGIG (reference sequence). The CDR3 length is 13 residues. V was clipped by 8 bases and J by 1 base, with 15 bases between them. CDR3 loop: CAVGGERSYEQYF. The CDR3 bases are TGTGCCGTCGGGGGCGAGCGATCCTACGAGCAGTACTTC. Variable domain in full (rest from reference TRBV30 and TRBJ2-7): SQTIHQWPATLVQPVGSPLSLECTVEGTSNPNLYWYRQAAGRGLQLLFYSVGIGQISSEVPQNLSASRPQDRQFILSSKKLLLSDSGFYLCAVGGERSYEQYFGPGTRLTVT.

This clone was recorded a few times. The chain is built from TRBV6-5 and TRBJ1-2, with 10 bases that match TRBD1. Germline CDR1 reads MNHEY; CDR2 reads SVGAGI. The V gene end was trimmed by 6 bases and the J gene end by 4 bases; junction bases not matched to a gene: 8. There are 15 residues in the CDR3. The CDR3 nucleotides read TGTGCCAGCAGACTACAAGGGACAGGGGCCTATGGCTACACCTTC. It specifies CASRLQGTGAYGYTF.

On this clone: This sample includes further DNA sequences coding for the same CDR3. The rearrangement links TRBV27 to TRBJ1-2, with 7 bases matching TRBD1. Germline V lookup: CDR1 MNHEY, CDR2 SMNVEV (reference sequence). The CDR3 runs 12 residues. J lost 5 bases, V lost 6 bases, and 3 bases had no gene match. The CDR3 coding sequence is TGTGCCAGCAGCCTCAGGGGGTATGGCTACACCTTC. This translates into CASSLRGYGYTF.

V and J are TRBV18 and TRBJ1-1; D is uncertain. Germline assignment: CDR1 KGHSH and CDR2 LQKENI. Trimming took 3 bases from V and 2 from J, leaving 13 bases between them. This CDR3 spans 15 amino acids. CDR3 loop: CASSPPRSSNTEAFF. CDR3 nucleotides: TGTGCCAGCTCACCCCCGAGGAGTAGTAACACTGAAGCTTTCTTT.

The V call is TRBV10-3, the J call TRBJ1-1; D gene uncertain. The CDR3 spans 13 residues. Trimming removed 7 bases at V and 1 base at J, with 10 bases between. Germline-derived CDR1 and CDR2 are ENHRY and SYGVKD. DNA for the CDR3: TGTGCCATCACCAGGACGGAGAACACTGAAGCTTTCTTT. Translation: CAITRTENTEAFF.

The chain is built from TRBV29-1 and TRBJ2-1, with D tentatively TRBD1 (6 bases). Trimming removed 3 bases from V and 5 bases from J, with 17 bases in between. The CDR3 has 15 residues. Germline CDR1 reads SQVTM; CDR2 reads ANQGSEA. The CDR3 DNA reads TGCAGCGTTGATGACCTAGGGGGTCCGGACAATGAGCAGTTCTTC. Amino acid sequence: CSVDDLGGPDNEQFF.

The chain carries TRBV2 and TRBJ2-3, with D unresolved. Trimming cost V 5 bases and J 3 bases, with 9 bases left between them. Germline V gene lookup returns CDR1 SNHLY and CDR2 FYNNEI. CDR3 length equals 13 residues. The DNA of the CDR3 is TGTGCCAGCAGTTCCGACAAAACAGATACGCAGTATTTT. It translates to CASSSDKTDTQYF.

This clone was counted only a few times. This chain uses TRBV29-1 with TRBJ1-1; maybe TRBD1 (6 bases). Trimming pared 1 base from V and 1 base from J, leaving 13 bases between. Germline V gene sequence: CDR1 SQVTM, CDR2 ANQGSEA. CDR3 length: 15 residues. The CDR3 here is CSVEGSGGSNTEAFF. The CDR3 DNA follows: TGCAGCGTTGAAGGGTCGGGGGGCTCGAACACTGAAGCTTTCTTT.

The chain uses TRBV13 and TRBJ2-7; D is perhaps TRBD1 (6 bases). The CDR3 totals 16 residues. The germline gives CDR1 PRHDT, CDR2 FYEKMQ (reference sequence). With 0 bases removed from V and 6 bases from J, the gap between germline ends came to 18 bases. The chain's CDR3 is CASSLGAGTRIGEQYF. The CDR3 DNA is TGTGCCAGCAGCTTAGGGGCCGGGACACGGATCGGCGAGCAGTACTTC.

This chain's CDR3 is CSVAAGDVYEQYF. CDR3 nucleotide sequence: TGCAGCGTTGCGGCAGGGGACGTCTACGAGCAGTACTTC. This rearrangement joins TRBV29-1 to TRBJ2-7, with TRBD1 as a possible D gene (6 bases). Looked up from germline, CDR1 is SQVTM and CDR2 is ANQGSEA. The CDR3 has 13 residues. The V end lost 4 bases, the J end lost 3 bases, and 13 bases lay between the germline ends.

The chain couples TRBV5-4 to TRBJ2-1; 10 bases match TRBD2. V dropped 5 bases and J dropped 4; count of bases not matched to a gene: 6. In germline, CDR1 is SGHNT, CDR2 YYREEE (reference sequence). CDR3 length: 15 amino acids. CDR3 residues: CASSRSSGGYNEQFF. In DNA form, the CDR3 reads TGTGCCAGCAGTCGGTCTAGCGGGGGTTACAATGAGCAGTTCTTC.

This sequence joins TRBV11-2 and TRBJ2-1, with D unclear. V was shortened by 1 base and J by 5 bases, with 6 bases between the two germline ends. From germline, CDR1 is SGHAT and CDR2 FQNNGV. The CDR3 runs 13 residues. The CDR3 loop is CASSLAVNNEQFF. The CDR3 bases are TGTGCCAGCAGCTTAGCCGTAAACAATGAGCAGTTCTTC.

This clone was observed a few times. The chain couples TRBV10-3 to TRBJ1-1; perhaps TRBD1 as D (5 bases). V was pared by 11 bases and J by 5 bases, with 18 bases between. Germline V gene sequence: CDR1 ENHRY, CDR2 SYGVKD. The CDR3 extends over 13 amino acids. CDR3 sequence reads: CASKGKEGTEAFF. The CDR3 DNA reads as TGTGCCTCTAAGGGGAAAGAGGGGACTGAAGCTTTCTTT.

The chain carries TRBV30 and TRBJ1-1, with 7 nucleotides matching TRBD1. The V gene's germline CDR1 is GTSNPN and CDR2 SVGIG (reference sequence). Unmatched junction bases numbered 7, after V lost 8 bases and J lost 4 bases. The CDR3 has 12 amino acids. CDR3 region: CARTGESTEAFF. CDR3 coding DNA: TGTGCCCGTACAGGGGAATCCACTGAAGCTTTCTTT.

The chain combines TRBV7-9 with TRBJ1-1; D unresolved. Germline assignment: CDR1 SEHNR and CDR2 FQNEAQ (reference sequence). The V gene lost 3 bases and the J gene lost 0 bases, with 5 bases spanning the gap. The CDR3 has 13 residues. CDR3: CASSLLVNTEAFF. The CDR3 nucleotides read TGTGCCAGCAGCTTGTTAGTGAACACTGAAGCTTTCTTT.